These 21 T cell receptor beta chains were all obtained from the same sample, sequenced in a study of T cell changes during pregnancy in multiple sclerosis. Method: immunoSEQ multiplex PCR; TCRdb's copy keeps in-frame clones and lacks some. Of approximately 30,000 clones listed, approximately 89% are singletons. The sample consisted of CD8+ T cells from peripheral blood mononuclear cells, taken in the first trimester of pregnancy. These receptors all stem from a female donor with multiple sclerosis, enrolled in a pregnancy study.

The genes are TRBV6-1 and TRBJ2-7; possible D gene TRBD2, 5 bases. The CDR3 loop spans 15 amino acids. The V end was cut by 8 bases, the J end by 1 base, with 18 bases between. Germline lookup yields CDR1 MNHNS and CDR2 SASEGT. CDR3 loop: CASQREGGGSYEQYF. CDR3 sequence (DNA): TGTGCCAGCCAGAGGGAAGGAGGCGGGTCCTACGAGCAGTACTTC.

V is TRBV21-1 and J is TRBJ1-2. TRBV21-1 is described as a pseudogene. CDR3 length: 16 amino acids. CDR3 nucleotides: TGTGCCAGCAGCAAAGGGGAGGGGCCCAACCCATATGGCTACACCTTC. It encodes CASSKGEGPNPYGYTF.

This sequence joins TRBV4-3 and TRBJ1-4; D is ambiguous. Germline CDR1 and CDR2: LGHNA and YSLEER. The CDR3 contains 16 residues. The V end lost 1 base, the J end lost 7 bases, and 16 bases lay between the germline ends. CDR3 sequence reads: CASSQANRQVREKLFF. The CDR3, as DNA: TGCGCCAGCAGCCAAGCGAATCGGCAGGTCCGTGAAAAACTGTTTTTT.

The chain links TRBV6-4 to TRBJ2-1; 8 bases agree with TRBD2. With V trimmed by 6 bases and J by 7 bases, 8 bases remained unmatched. CDR3 length equals 14 residues. Germline loops: CDR1 MRHNA, CDR2 SNTAGT. The chain's CDR3 is CASSLGLARNEQFF. The CDR3 DNA is TGTGCCAGCAGCTTAGGACTAGCTAGGAATGAGCAGTTCTTC.

The J gene is TRBJ2-5, the V gene TRBV27; tentative D call: TRBD1 (6 bases). CDR3 length equals 15 residues. Germline values: CDR1 MNHEY, CDR2 SMNVEV (reference sequence). The germline V and J ends were trimmed by 8 bases and 4 bases, with 20 bases remaining between them. The CDR3: CASGLQGFSRETQYF. The CDR3 DNA is TGTGCCAGCGGACTCCAGGGGTTTTCAAGAGAGACCCAGTACTTC.

The rearrangement links TRBV4-1 to TRBJ2-7; D possibly corresponds to TRBD2 (6 bases). The germline gives CDR1 MGHRA, CDR2 YSYEKL. Trimming pared 4 bases from V and 4 bases from J, leaving 11 bases between. This CDR3 is 13 amino acids long. The CDR3 DNA reads as TGCGCCAGCAGCCGGGGACTGGTATACGAGCAGTACTTC. It specifies CASSRGLVYEQYF.

The chain links TRBV5-6 to TRBJ1-4; TRBD1 might be the D (5 bases). Per the germline V gene, CDR1 is SGHDT and CDR2 is YYEEEE. V was pared by 0 bases and J by 7 bases, with 16 bases between. The CDR3 extends over 16 amino acids. Written as DNA, the CDR3 is TGTGCCAGCAGCTTGGCAGGCAGGGATGTGAGTGAAAAACTGTTTTTT. It codes for CASSLAGRDVSEKLFF.

The CDR3 protein is CAWRDRVWSSYNEQFF. The DNA for the CDR3 is TGTGCCTGGAGAGACCGTGTTTGGAGCTCCTACAATGAGCAGTTCTTC. The chain uses TRBV30 and TRBJ2-1; D is uncertain. In germline, CDR1 is GTSNPN, CDR2 SVGIG (reference sequence). V lost 3 bases to trimming and J lost 0 bases, with 15 bases between them. This CDR3 has 16 residues.

V gene TRBV30 combines with J gene TRBJ2-7; TRBD1 matches at 7 bases. The V segment lost 4 bases and the J segment 6 bases; nucleotides outside the gene matches: 15. The CDR3 extends over 15 amino acids. Germline values: CDR1 GTSNPN, CDR2 SVGIG (reference sequence). DNA of the CDR3: TGTGCCTGGACCCGCCGGTGGGGACAGATCGGCGAGCAGTACTTC. Protein: CAWTRRWGQIGEQYF.

The rearrangement links TRBV19 to TRBJ2-7, with D hard to call. The V gene lost 3 bases and the J gene lost 3 bases, with 6 bases spanning the gap. The CDR3 length is 12 residues. Germline CDR1 LNHDA, CDR2 SQIVND (reference sequence). CDR3 sequence: CASSMTLYEQYF. The CDR3, as DNA: TGTGCCAGTAGTATGACACTCTACGAGCAGTACTTC. Full variable domain (rest looked up from reference TRBV19 and TRBJ2-7): DGGITQSPKYLFRKEGQNVTLSCEQNLNHDAMYWYRQDPGQGLRLIYYSQIVNDFQKGDIAEGYSVSREKKESFPLTVTSAQKNPTAFYLCASSMTLYEQYFGPGTRLTVT.

The chain couples TRBV2 to TRBJ2-3; weak D call: TRBD1 (5 bases). Trimming shortened V by 6 bases and J by 5 bases, and 12 bases separated the two germline ends. Germline V lookup: CDR1 SNHLY, CDR2 FYNNEI. The CDR3 consists of 13 residues. CDR3 region: CASSAGLGDTQYF. The CDR3 bases are TGTGCCAGCAGCGCAGGGTTGGGAGATACGCAGTATTTT.

V usage is TRBV15 and J usage is TRBJ2-7; D is perhaps TRBD2 (6 bases). Per germline, CDR1 LNHNV and CDR2 YYDKDF (reference sequence). Trimming cost V 1 base and J 6 bases, with 10 bases left between them. The CDR3 extends over 13 amino acids. The CDR3 spells CATSRAGTGEQYF. The CDR3 region has the DNA TGTGCCACCAGCAGAGCTGGGACTGGCGAGCAGTACTTC. The variable domain in full, completed from reference TRBV15 and TRBJ2-7, reads DAMVIQNPRYQVTQFGKPVTLSCSQTLNHNVMYWYQQKSSQAPKLLFHYYDKDFNNEADTPDNFQSRRPNTSFCFLDIRSPGLGDTAMYLCATSRAGTGEQYFGPGTRLTVT.

The chain couples TRBV5-5 to TRBJ2-7, with a weak D call TRBD2 (6 bases). The CDR3 is 14 amino acids. V was shortened by 5 bases and J by 3 bases, with 15 bases between the two germline ends. CDR1 and CDR2 from the germline V gene are SGHKS and YYEKEE (reference sequence). In DNA form, the CDR3 reads TGTGCCAGCAGGTTTAGCGGAGCTCGCTACGAGCAGTACTTC. Protein product: CASRFSGARYEQYF.

The rearrangement uses TRBV7-9 and TRBJ1-1; D is perhaps TRBD1 (5 bases). This CDR3 is built from 14 residues. The germline CDR1 and CDR2 sequences are SEHNR and FQNEAQ (reference sequence). Trimming cost V 5 bases and J 6 bases, with 16 bases left between them. The CDR3 coding sequence is TGTGCCAGCAGCCGCACGACCGGAGGGGCTGAAGCTTTCTTT. This sequence encodes CASSRTTGGAEAFF.

The chain employs TRBV9 and TRBJ2-7, with 8 bases fitting TRBD1. J lost 0 bases, V lost 1 base, and 0 bases had no gene match. Germline assignment: CDR1 SGDLS and CDR2 YYNGEE. The CDR3 contains 14 residues. The CDR3 spells CASSVTGGSYEQYF. The CDR3 nucleotides read TGTGCCAGCAGCGTAACAGGGGGCTCCTACGAGCAGTACTTC.

CDR3 nucleotide sequence: TGTGCCAGCAGTTCCCTGGTGGTAGCGGGGGTCGACGAGCAGTACTTC. Translating it yields CASSSLVVAGVDEQYF. The rearrangement uses TRBV6-5 and TRBJ2-7, with 9 positions matching TRBD2. Germline CDR1 is MNHEY and CDR2 is SVGAGI. With 4 bases clipped from V and 5 bases from J, the junction kept 12 bases outside the gene matches. The CDR3 consists of 16 residues.

This rearrangement joins TRBV4-1 to TRBJ2-4, with 7 bases matching TRBD2. This CDR3 has 16 residues. V shed 5 bases and J 0 bases; nucleotides not matched to a gene: 7. Germline V lookup: CDR1 MGHRA, CDR2 YSYEKL. The CDR3 region is CASSGLGFLAKNIQYF. In DNA, the CDR3 is TGCGCCAGCAGCGGACTAGGGTTTCTAGCCAAAAACATTCAGTACTTC.

The chain joins TRBV7-6 to TRBJ2-2, with TRBD2 identical over 11 bases. Germline V lookup: CDR1 SGHVS, CDR2 FNYEAQ. CDR3 length: 20 amino acids. The V and J ends lost 2 bases and 4 bases, in that order; junction bases with no gene match: 15. The CDR3 is CASSLRTLTSGRFGTGELFF. CDR3 sequence (DNA): TGTGCCAGCAGCTTACGGACTTTAACTAGCGGGAGATTTGGCACCGGGGAGCTGTTTTTT.

This chain uses TRBV6-1 with TRBJ1-1, with D maybe TRBD1 (5 bases). The CDR3 is made up of 15 amino acids. Germline lookup yields CDR1 MNHNS and CDR2 SASEGT. V lost 1 base and J 8 bases, leaving 17 bases between the germline ends. Here the CDR3 DNA reads TGTGCCAGCAGTGAAGAGGGCAGGGAAACAAGGGAAGCTTTCTTT. It codes for CASSEEGRETREAFF.

J is TRBJ1-4 and V is TRBV27; the D is unclear. The CDR3 contains 13 residues. V lost 6 bases to trimming and J lost 6 bases, with 11 bases between them. CDR1 MNHEY and CDR2 SMNVEV come from the germline V gene (reference sequence). The CDR3 DNA reads TGTGCCAGCAGGCCGGGAGGGCATGAAAAACTGTTTTTT. As protein: CASRPGGHEKLFF. Filled out from reference TRBV27 and TRBJ1-4, the complete variable domain reads EAQVTQNPRYLITVTGKKLTVTCSQNMNHEYMSWYRQDPGLGLRQIYYSMNVEVTDKGDVPEGYKVSRKEKRNFPLILESPSPNQTSLYFCASRPGGHEKLFFGSGTQLSVL.

V is TRBV6-1 and J is TRBJ2-7; 8 bases fit TRBD1. V was clipped by 7 bases and J by 4 bases; unmatched bases: 9. This CDR3 has 14 residues. Looked up from germline, CDR1 is MNHNS and CDR2 is SASEGT. CDR3 loop: CASTEQGVRYEQYF. The CDR3 coding sequence is TGTGCCAGCACCGAACAGGGGGTCAGGTACGAGCAGTACTTC.